One sample yielded the 17 T cell receptor beta chains listed below, sequenced in a study of T cells in Graves' hyperthyroidism and ophthalmopathy (dated by TCRdb to about 2019). Library preparation was by multiplex PCR. Sequencing used an Illumina HiSeq 2000. Amplification of TCR beta CDR3 regions was carried out from RNA transcripts. For the first round of RT-PCR on the TCR CDR3, the HTBI primer set was used together with the Qiagen OneStep RT-PCR kit. TCRdb passed the public sequencing reads through fastp at Q25 and MiXCR, retaining productive beta sequences. When rows share a CDR3 protein, they turn into one entry using the most common DNA and genes. Recorded for this sample are around 690,000 distinct CDR3 sequences; less than 25% of them occurred a single time. Around a third of the sample lies in the top ten. The specimen sequenced was blood. The receptor source for this set is a man between 25 and 39 years old with Graves' ophthalmopathy.

The rearrangement joins TRBV30 to TRBJ2-2; 7 bases are a match to TRBD2. The J segment lost 6 bases and the V segment lost 2 bases, leaving 0 bases of the junction unmatched. Germline CDR1 reads GTSNPN; CDR2 reads SVGIG (reference sequence). The length of the CDR3 is 12 residues. Here the CDR3 reads CAWSLAAGELFF. DNA of the CDR3: TGTGCCTGGAGTCTAGCGGCCGGGGAGCTGTTTTTT.

V and J are TRBV6-1 and TRBJ2-3; 7 bases are shared with TRBD2. After removal of 4 bases from V and 3 bases from J, the junction contained 10 bases not matched to a gene. Germline V gene lookup returns CDR1 MNHNS and CDR2 SASEGT. CDR3 size: 16 residues. CDR3 region: CASSVPTGGRTDTQYF. DNA for the CDR3: TGTGCCAGCAGTGTCCCGACGGGGGGTCGGACAGATACGCAGTATTTT.

This clonotype has only a few counts. The V gene is TRBV6-1, the J gene TRBJ1-4; D remains unclear. CDR1 is MNHNS, CDR2 SASEGT, per germline. V lost 5 bases and J lost 6, with 10 bases in between. The CDR3 has 13 amino acids. The CDR3 here is CASSHWLDEKLFF. The CDR3 nucleotides read TGTGCCAGCAGTCACTGGTTGGATGAAAAACTGTTTTTT.

In its sample, this clonotype was seen a few times. The chain carries TRBV7-6 and TRBJ2-3, with 12 bases identical to TRBD2. Germline-derived CDR1 and CDR2 are SGHVS and FNYEAQ. CDR3 length equals 19 residues. V gave up 5 bases and J gave up 0 bases; unmatched junction bases: 12. This CDR3 is CASSHQTSGRTTSTDTQYF. CDR3 in DNA: TGTGCCAGCAGCCACCAGACTAGCGGGAGAACCACTAGCACAGATACGCAGTATTTT.

This clonotype has only a few counts. The genes are TRBV7-8 and TRBJ1-4, with D unresolved. The CDR3 extends over 15 amino acids. Trimming pared 5 bases from V and 3 bases from J, leaving 13 bases between. CDR1 SGHVS and CDR2 FQNEAQ come from the germline V gene. As DNA, the CDR3 is TGTGCCAGCAGCCCCACCGACACCCCTAATGAAAAACTGTTTTTT. It yields the protein CASSPTDTPNEKLFF.

In this sample, this clonotype turned up many times. The CDR3 nucleotides are TGTGCCAGCAGCTTATTGGATTACGAGCAGTACTTC. The encoded protein is CASSLLDYEQYF. The chain joins TRBV11-2 to TRBJ2-7, with D hard to call. Deletions cut 2 bases from V and 4 bases from J, with 6 bases between. The germline V gene encodes CDR1 SGHAT and CDR2 FQNNGV. The CDR3 sequence is 12 residues long.

This clonotype has just a few counts. This chain connects TRBV20-1 to TRBJ2-7; D is unclear. Per the germline V gene, CDR1 is DFQATT and CDR2 is SNEGSKA (reference sequence). The V end lost 4 bases, the J end lost 1 base, and 14 bases lay between the germline ends. The CDR3 covers 14 residues. The CDR3 DNA reads as TGCAGTGCTAAGGGCCCGAGCGTTTCCTACGAGCAGTACTTC. Its translation: CSAKGPSVSYEQYF.

The gene calls are TRBV9 and TRBJ1-2; no reliable D call. V lost 4 bases to trimming and J lost 6 bases, with 22 bases between them. The CDR3 loop spans 16 amino acids. In germline, CDR1 is SGDLS, CDR2 YYNGEE. The CDR3 bases are TGTGCCAGCAGCCGAGACCCCCTCCAGGATTTAAATGGCTACACCTTC. This translates into CASSRDPLQDLNGYTF. The entire variable domain, with the rest obtained from reference TRBV9 and TRBJ1-2, is as follows: DSGVTQTPKHLITATGQRVTLRCSPRSGDLSVYWYQQSLDQGLQFLIQYYNGEERAKGNILERFSAQQFPDLHSELNLSSLELGDSALYFCASSRDPLQDLNGYTFGSGTRLTVV.

This clonotype was counted only a few times. The chain couples TRBV27 to TRBJ2-2, with TRBD2 matching 12 bases. The V segment lost 0 bases and the J segment 6 bases; nucleotides outside the gene matches: 8. This CDR3 is built from 18 residues. Germline-derived CDR1 and CDR2 are MNHEY and SMNVEV (reference sequence). This chain's CDR3 is CASSLSASGRASSGELFF. CDR3 nucleotide sequence: TGTGCCAGCAGTTTATCGGCTAGCGGGAGGGCCAGTTCCGGGGAGCTGTTTTTT.

This clonotype was observed a few times. The chain combines TRBV5-6 with TRBJ1-2; D is unclear. CDR1 is SGHDT, CDR2 YYEEEE, per germline. Trimming left V 0 bases short and J 8 bases short, with 8 bases between. There are 12 residues in the CDR3. The CDR3 DNA reads as TGTGCCAGCAGCTTGGACAGCCGAGGCTACACCTTC. Its translation is CASSLDSRGYTF.

This chain connects TRBV11-2 to TRBJ2-1; 10 nucleotides match TRBD2. J lost 7 bases, V lost 4 bases, and 4 bases had no gene match. Germline V gives CDR1 SGHAT, CDR2 FQNNGV. CDR3 size: 14 residues. Here the CDR3 DNA reads TGTGCCAGCAGCTGGACTAGCGGCCCAAATGAGCAGTTCTTC. Protein: CASSWTSGPNEQFF.

This clonotype has only a few counts. The chain couples TRBV20-1 to TRBJ2-3, with TRBD2 identical over 16 bases. This CDR3 contains 17 residues. The trim removed 6 bases at V and 0 bases at J, leaving 6 bases unmatched. Looked up from germline, CDR1 is DFQATT and CDR2 is SNEGSKA (reference sequence). CDR3 nucleotide sequence: TGCAGTGCCGGGACTAGCGGGAGGGCCGGGAGCACAGATACGCAGTATTTT. Protein: CSAGTSGRAGSTDTQYF.

This clonotype was detected a few times. The V and J genes are TRBV5-1 and TRBJ2-3; 8 positions agree with TRBD1. CDR1 and CDR2 from the germline V gene are SGHRS and YFSETQ. This CDR3 contains 14 residues. J was trimmed by 3 bases and V by 4 bases; bases with no gene match: 4. The CDR3 loop is CASSPDRATDTQYF. The DNA for the CDR3 is TGCGCCAGCAGCCCGGACAGGGCTACAGATACGCAGTATTTT.

This clonotype was recorded a few times. The chain combines TRBV6-6 with TRBJ2-7; TRBD2 might be the D (6 bases). CDR1 MNHNY and CDR2 SVGAGI come from the germline V gene (reference sequence). The CDR3 contains 15 residues. V gave up 0 bases and J gave up 3 bases, with 12 bases separating them. The CDR3 DNA sequence: TGTGCCAGCAGTTACTCCCCGGGGAGGAACTACGAGCAGTACTTC. Translating it yields CASSYSPGRNYEQYF.

This chain joins TRBV7-9 and TRBJ1-1; D might be TRBD1 (6 bases). Trimming stripped 6 bases from V and 5 bases from J, with 19 bases between. CDR1 and CDR2 (germline): SEHNR, FQNEAQ (reference sequence). The CDR3 has 15 amino acids. CDR3 in DNA: TGTGCCAGCAGATCCCCGGGGGGGCAGGGTACTGAAGCTTTCTTT. Translated, it gives CASRSPGGQGTEAFF.

CDR3 DNA sequence: TGTGCCAGCTCACCACCGGGACTAGCGGTCCTTAGGAATGAGCAGTTCTTC. Translated: CASSPPGLAVLRNEQFF. The chain combines TRBV18 with TRBJ2-1, with 11 bases aligning to TRBD2. CDR1 and CDR2 from the germline V gene are KGHSH and LQKENI. V shed 0 bases, J shed 7 bases, and the junction held 8 bases outside the gene matches. The CDR3 extends over 17 amino acids.

This chain uses TRBV12-3 or TRBV12-4 with TRBJ2-3, with 7 bases that match TRBD2. V gave up 5 bases and J gave up 0 bases; unmatched junction bases: 8. This CDR3 has 16 residues. The CDR3 region is CASSRPTSMSTDTQYF. The DNA for the CDR3 is TGTGCCAGCAGTCGGCCGACTAGCATGAGCACAGATACGCAGTATTTT.